This T cell receptor beta chain appears in the sequencing data of a study of beta chain features in type 1 diabetes. Whole-study context: Cell yields, gender and age were comparable in patients and healthy donors.

Isolated RNA was reverse transcribed in full, so expressed TCRB transcripts were sequenced. Data came from immunoSEQ multiplex PCR; TCRdb stores just in-frame clones and leaves some out. The repertoire holds about 450,000 clones, with about an eighth as singletons. Trimming cost V 4 bases and J 8 bases, with 21 bases left between them. This CDR3 comprises 15 residues. Germline assignment: CDR1 SGDLS and CDR2 YYNGEE. This clone showed up just a few times. The receptor's source is a woman younger than 35 in good health. The J gene is TRBJ1-2, the V gene TRBV9; D gene ambiguous. Sequenced sample: naive CD4+ T cells from blood. The CDR3 loop is CASSPQMTETTGYTF. CDR3 bases: TGTGCCAGCAGCCCCCAGATGACGGAAACGACGGGCTACACCTTC.